This TCR beta chain appears in the sequencing data of a study of T cell responses to AZD1222 COVID-19 vaccine (dated by TCRdb to the early 2020s). A note on the overall study: AZD1222 recipients given second doses at about 4 weeks or at about 12 weeks were pooled, since spike-specific TCR depth and breadth were not found to differ between the two schedules. A total of 230 to 250 trial participants underwent TCR sequencing, of whom some 210 received two doses of AZD1222 and about 25 received two doses of the MenACWY control vaccine. Trial participants were enrolled by age into 18-55, 56-69 and 70-plus year subgroups, with approximately 160, 26 and 62 TCR-sequenced participants respectively.

In its sample, this clone was seen once. The antigen it binds to is not known. No base-level quality is on record; no much larger clone is a single base apart. Paper-wide results and their limitations: A significant rise in spike-specific TCR breadth and depth was observed after two AZD1222 doses relative to day 0 and relative to MenACWY recipients. Conclusions about previously exposed vaccinees are limited, since just a handful of AZD1222 recipients were seropositive for SARS-CoV-2 at baseline. Because no day 14 peak-response samples were available, repertoires were characterized only after the peak T cell response. CD4 TCRs associated with the vaccine covered the entire spike protein, and the dominant responses were in regions 160-218 and 743-854. Epitopes outside the regions mutated in the B.1.351 and B.1.1.7 variants were reportedly recognized by nearly half of the unique spike-specific TCRs. In the small 56-69-year group, the increase in depth fell short of significance, most likely because of low power. Participants were mostly white British, with more females than males. The authors suggested clonal diversity may have been underestimated.

The CDR3 regions of human TCRbeta chains were analyzed by immunosequencing. Per the original workflow: TCRs in the repertoires were compared against a reference library of SARS-CoV-2-specific TCRs that had been generated with the MIRA antigen-specificity platform. Breadth was defined as the fraction of unique TCRs that were SARS-CoV-2-associated. Depth was defined as the fraction of total T cells that were SARS-CoV-2-associated. Using the MIRA data, every spike-specific TCR was mapped to the spike region that the TCR reacted to and assigned to either a CD4 or a CD8 class. Log10-transformed breadth and depth values were compared by one-way ANOVA with Sidak's multiple comparisons tests. The table comes from immuneACCESS by way of TCRdb, which keeps in-frame sequences with V and J called. Part of the clones is missing from these tables; in studies checked, under half for an unresolved V gene and the rest for unknown reasons. The V and J calls and clone size come from that table; D and trimming were worked out from the DNA. The sample has about 82,000 clones on record, roughly 90% of them singletons. The biggest ten clones account for around 5.2% of the sample.

The label giving this sample's time point can be read as: baseline before first vaccination. The vaccinee samples were drawn from two UK trials, COV001 and COV002, one of which was a single-blind randomized controlled phase 2/3 trial testing AZD1222 (ChAdOx1 nCoV-19) in healthy adults. Trial participant PBMC samples were collected at day 0 and day 28 after the second dose for TCRbeta chain sequencing. This TCR came from an adult in good health. Sequencing used peripheral blood, obtained on day 0 of AZD1222 vaccination.

The sequenced DNA is TGTGCCAGCTCACCAGCGGAGAGCTCTGGAAACACCATATATTTT. It is translated as CASSPAESSGNTIYF. The chain is assembled from TRBV18 and TRBJ1-3; no confident D gene assignment can be made. Trimming takes 2 bases from V and 0 bases from J, and the germline ends sit 8 bases apart. The CDR3 runs 15 residues from the cysteine to the phenylalanine. Only the CDR3 DNA is retained, 45 bases long and in frame from the first base. Reading the germline V gene gives CDR1 KGHSH and CDR2 LQKENI. Extended through the reference TRBV18 and TRBJ1-3 proteins, this CDR3 yields the full variable domain: NAGVMQNPRHLVRRRGQEARLRCSPMKGHSHVYWYRQLPEEGLKFMVYLQKENIIDESGMPKERFSAEFPKEGPSILRIQQVVRGDSAAYFCASSPAESSGNTIYFGEGSWLTVV.